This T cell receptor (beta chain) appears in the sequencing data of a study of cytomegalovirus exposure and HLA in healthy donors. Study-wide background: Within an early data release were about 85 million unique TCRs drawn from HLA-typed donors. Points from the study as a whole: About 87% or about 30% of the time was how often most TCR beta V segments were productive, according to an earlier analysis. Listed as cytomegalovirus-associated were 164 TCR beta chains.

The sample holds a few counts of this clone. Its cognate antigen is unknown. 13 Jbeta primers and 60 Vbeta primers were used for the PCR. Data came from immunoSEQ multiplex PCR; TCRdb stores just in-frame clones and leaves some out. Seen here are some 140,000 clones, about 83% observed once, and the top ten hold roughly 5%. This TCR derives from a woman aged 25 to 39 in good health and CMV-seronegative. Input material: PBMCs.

The chain's CDR3 is CASSISAGVGQPQHF. CDR3 nucleotide sequence: TGTGCCAGCTCTATTAGCGCCGGGGTGGGTCAGCCCCAGCATTTT. The V gene is TRBV18, the J gene TRBJ1-5; D is unclear. There are 15 residues in the CDR3. Germline CDR1 reads KGHSH; CDR2 reads LQKENI. V lost 6 bases to trimming and J lost 6 bases, with 18 bases between them.